This entry is about one TCR beta chain. Original handling: Researchers report that nucleated cell counts were estimated from reference gene primer amplification. Sequencing used immunoSEQ multiplex PCR; TCRdb keeps in-frame clones, though not all of them. That table is the source of V, J and clone size, and D and trimming were worked out from the DNA. In the table there are about 200,000 clones, around nine tenths of which are singletons. The source of the sample is a study of blood T cell repertoires in COVID-19. About the research overall: There were acute and convalescent COVID-19 samples, and they came from the United States, Italy and Spain.

The CDR3 loop spans 16 amino acids. V lost 3 bases and J lost 0, with 11 bases in between. Germline CDR1 is KGHSH and CDR2 is LQKENI. The source of this sequence is a man in his sixties with COVID-19, enrolled during active disease. The specimen sequenced was peripheral blood. The chain recombines TRBV18 with TRBJ1-4; D is possibly TRBD1 (5 bases). In nucleotides, the CDR3 is TGTGCCAGCTCACCCTCCCAGGGAACAACTAATGAAAAACTGTTTTTT. Translating it yields CASSPSQGTTNEKLFF.